This TCR beta chain was documented in a study of T-cell memory formation after mild COVID-19. V lost 7 bases, J lost 7 bases, and 7 bases stayed unmatched. The CDR3 has 13 amino acids. The germline gives CDR1 MGHDK, CDR2 SYGVNS. This clonotype has more than one count but fewer than ten. TCRdb itself ran the 5' RACE reads through MiXCR, one entry per CDR3 protein. The table shows 280,000 or so distinct CDR3 sequences, with around 8% occurring only once. The TCR originated in a man in his late teens or twenties who had mild COVID-19 (a few samples of this study predate the infection). Cell type and time point are not known. Sequencing was carried out using PBMCs or a T cell subset sorted from them (not recorded which). V gene TRBV25-1 combines with J gene TRBJ2-7; 10 positions match TRBD1. In DNA form, the CDR3 reads TGTGCCAGCACCGGGACAGGGGTCTGGGAGCAGTACTTC. This encodes CASTGTGVWEQYF.